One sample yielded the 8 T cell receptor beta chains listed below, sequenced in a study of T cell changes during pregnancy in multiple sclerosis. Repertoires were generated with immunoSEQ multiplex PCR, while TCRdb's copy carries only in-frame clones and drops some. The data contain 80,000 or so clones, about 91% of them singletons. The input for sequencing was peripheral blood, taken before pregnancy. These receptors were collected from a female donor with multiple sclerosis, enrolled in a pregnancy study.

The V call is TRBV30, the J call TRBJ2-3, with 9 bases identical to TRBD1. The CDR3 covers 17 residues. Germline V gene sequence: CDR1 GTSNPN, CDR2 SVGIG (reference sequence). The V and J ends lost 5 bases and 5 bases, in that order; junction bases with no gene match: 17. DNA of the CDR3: TGTGCCTGGCAACCGACGGTGGGACAGGGACTTTTAGATACGCAGTATTTT. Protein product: CAWQPTVGQGLLDTQYF.

For the CDR3, the DNA is TGTGCCAGCAGTTATAGAGCGGTCGGGGAGCTGTTTTTT. It encodes CASSYRAVGELFF. The chain carries TRBV6-5 and TRBJ2-2, with D perhaps matching TRBD2 (5 bases). V lost 3 bases and J 7 bases, leaving 9 bases between the germline ends. This CDR3 contains 13 residues. Germline CDR1 reads MNHEY; CDR2 reads SVGAGI.

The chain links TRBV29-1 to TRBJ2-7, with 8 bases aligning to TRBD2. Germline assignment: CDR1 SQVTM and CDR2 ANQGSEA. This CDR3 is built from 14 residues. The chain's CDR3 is CSVKMLAGNYEQYF. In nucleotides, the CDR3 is TGCAGTGTCAAGATGCTAGCGGGCAACTACGAGCAGTACTTC.

The CDR3 DNA sequence: TGTGCCAGCAGCCCCGGGACAGGCAGGGCGGGGGCCCAGCATTTT. Translation: CASSPGTGRAGAQHF. The genes are TRBV5-4 and TRBJ1-5; 8 bases fit TRBD1. The CDR3 spans 15 residues. Germline CDR1 and CDR2: SGHNT and YYREEE (reference sequence). V lost 4 bases to trimming and J lost 11 bases; unmatched junction nucleotides: 14.

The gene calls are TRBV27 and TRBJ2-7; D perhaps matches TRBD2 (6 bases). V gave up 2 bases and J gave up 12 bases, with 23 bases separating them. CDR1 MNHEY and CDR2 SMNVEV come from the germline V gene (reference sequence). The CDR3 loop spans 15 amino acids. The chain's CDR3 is CASSLGDGPRGIWYF. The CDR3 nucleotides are TGTGCCAGCAGTTTAGGGGACGGGCCGCGGGGAATCTGGTACTTC.

The CDR3 reads CASSYLNRDSGNTIYF. The CDR3 region has the DNA TGTGCCAGCAGTTACCTTAACCGGGACTCTGGAAACACCATATATTTT. The rearrangement links TRBV6-6 to TRBJ1-3; D not certain. Germline assignment: CDR1 MNHNY and CDR2 SVGAGI (reference sequence). With 2 bases removed from V and 0 bases from J, the gap between germline ends came to 11 bases. CDR3 length equals 16 residues.

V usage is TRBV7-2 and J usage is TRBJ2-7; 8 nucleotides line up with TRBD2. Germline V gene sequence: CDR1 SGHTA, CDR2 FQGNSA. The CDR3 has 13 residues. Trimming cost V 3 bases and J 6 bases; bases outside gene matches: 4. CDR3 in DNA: TGTGCCAGCAGCTTCTTTAGCGGGATCGAGCAGTACTTC. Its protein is CASSFFSGIEQYF.

The CDR3 protein is CSGDWYNEQFF. CDR3 DNA sequence: TGCAGTGGAGACTGGTACAATGAGCAGTTCTTC. The chain uses TRBV20-1 and TRBJ2-1; D not certain. Trimming removed 7 bases at V and 4 bases at J, with 8 bases between. The germline V gene has CDR1 DFQATT and CDR2 SNEGSKA (reference sequence). The CDR3 contains 11 residues.